Sequencing of this T cell receptor (beta chain) was carried out in a study of T cell changes during pregnancy in multiple sclerosis. Generated by immunoSEQ multiplex PCR, the TCRdb table keeps only in-frame clones and is missing some. Here the sample spans about 110,000 clones, around 90% being singletons. CDR1 SGHDT and CDR2 YYEEEE come from the germline V gene. Trimming cost V 5 bases and J 5 bases, with 13 bases left between them. The CDR3 contains 13 residues. This specimen consisted of peripheral blood, obtained before pregnancy. The sequence derives from a female donor with multiple sclerosis, enrolled in a pregnancy study. This chain links TRBV5-6 with TRBJ2-5, with D perhaps TRBD2 (5 bases). The CDR3 loop reads CASSLARVETQYF. The DNA of the CDR3 is TGTGCCAGCAGTCTTGCGAGGGTCGAGACCCAGTACTTC.